Here is one T cell receptor beta chain with its context. Its specificity is unknown. CDR1 SGHTA and CDR2 FQGNSA come from the germline V gene. V was pared by 5 bases and J by 2 bases, with 6 bases of the junction left unmatched. The CDR3 is 16 amino acids. This PCR relied on a set of 60 Vbeta primers and 13 Jbeta primers. Here immunoSEQ multiplex PCR was the method, and the copy in TCRdb shows in-frame clones only, minus some. The data show 180,000 or so clones, 80% to 90% seen once. The sample originates from a study of cytomegalovirus exposure and HLA in healthy donors. Study-wide points: TCR beta V- and J-gene trimming, according to a later analysis, was linked to a missense DCLRE1C variant.

This receptor was identified in a young man in good health and CMV-seropositive. The sample comprised PBMCs. V usage is TRBV7-2 and J usage is TRBJ2-3; 11 bases match TRBD2. The CDR3 bases are TGTGCCAGCAGCCCCCGACTAGCGGGACCCACAGATACGCAGTATTTT. Residues: CASSPRLAGPTDTQYF.